This T cell receptor beta chain stems from a study of blood T cell repertoires in COVID-19. This clone was observed a handful of times. CDR1 and CDR2 (germline): SGHDT, YYEEEE. The CDR3 runs to 15 residues. V shed 5 bases, J shed 2 bases, and the junction held 8 bases outside the gene matches. Libraries were prepared by immunoSEQ multiplex PCR; TCRdb keeps only in-frame clonotypes and omits some of them. The table includes around 140,000 clones, roughly 86% detected once. The sequenced material came from peripheral blood. The genes are TRBV5-6 and TRBJ2-3; 7 nucleotides match TRBD2. The receptor was isolated from a woman aged 65 to 85 with COVID-19, enrolled during active disease. Here the CDR3 DNA reads TGTGCCAGCAGTCCCGGGGGGTTGTTCACAGATACGCAGTATTTT. The encoded protein is CASSPGGLFTDTQYF. Supplemented by reference TRBV5-6 and TRBJ2-3, the full variable domain reads DAGVTQSPTHLIKTRGQQVTLRCSPKSGHDTVSWYQQALGQGPQFIFQYYEEEERQRGNFPDRFSGHQFPNYSSELNVNALLLGDSALYLCASSPGGLFTDTQYFGPGTRLTVL.